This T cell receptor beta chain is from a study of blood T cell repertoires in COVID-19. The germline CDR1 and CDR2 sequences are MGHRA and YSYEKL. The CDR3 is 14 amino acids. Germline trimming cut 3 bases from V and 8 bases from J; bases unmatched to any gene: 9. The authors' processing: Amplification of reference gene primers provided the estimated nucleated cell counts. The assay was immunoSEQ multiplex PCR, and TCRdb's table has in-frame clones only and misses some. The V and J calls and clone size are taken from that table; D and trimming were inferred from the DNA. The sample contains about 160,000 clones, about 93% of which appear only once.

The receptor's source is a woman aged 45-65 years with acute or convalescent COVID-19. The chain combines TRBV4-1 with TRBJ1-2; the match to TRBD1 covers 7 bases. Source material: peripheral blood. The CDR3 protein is CASSQESTGKGYTF. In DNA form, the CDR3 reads TGCGCCAGCAGCCAGGAATCGACAGGGAAGGGCTACACCTTC.